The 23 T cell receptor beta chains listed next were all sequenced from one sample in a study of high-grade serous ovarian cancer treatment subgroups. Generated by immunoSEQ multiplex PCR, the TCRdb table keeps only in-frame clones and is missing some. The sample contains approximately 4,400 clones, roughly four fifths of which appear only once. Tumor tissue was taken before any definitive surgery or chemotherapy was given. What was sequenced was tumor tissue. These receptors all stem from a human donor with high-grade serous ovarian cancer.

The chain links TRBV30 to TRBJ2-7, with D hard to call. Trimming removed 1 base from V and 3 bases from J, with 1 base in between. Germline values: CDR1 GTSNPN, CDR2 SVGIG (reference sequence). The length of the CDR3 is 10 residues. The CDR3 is CAWSGYEQYF. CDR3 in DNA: TGTGCCTGGAGTGGCTACGAGCAGTACTTC.

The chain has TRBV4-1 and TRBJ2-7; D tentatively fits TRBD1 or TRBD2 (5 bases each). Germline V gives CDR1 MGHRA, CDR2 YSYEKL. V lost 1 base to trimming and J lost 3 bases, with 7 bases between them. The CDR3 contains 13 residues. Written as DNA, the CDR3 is TGCGCCAGCAGCCAAGGTGGGGGCTACGAGCAGTACTTC. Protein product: CASSQGGGYEQYF.

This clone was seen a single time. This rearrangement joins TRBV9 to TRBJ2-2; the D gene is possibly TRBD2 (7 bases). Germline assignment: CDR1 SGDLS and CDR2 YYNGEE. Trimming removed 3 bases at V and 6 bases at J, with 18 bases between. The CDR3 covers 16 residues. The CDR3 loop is CASSGGGRVYAGELFF. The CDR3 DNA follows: TGTGCCAGCAGCGGAGGGGGGAGGGTGTACGCCGGGGAGCTGTTTTTT.

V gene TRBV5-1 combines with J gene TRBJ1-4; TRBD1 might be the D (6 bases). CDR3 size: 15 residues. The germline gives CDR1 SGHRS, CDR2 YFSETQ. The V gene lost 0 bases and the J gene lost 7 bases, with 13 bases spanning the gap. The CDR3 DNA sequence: TGCGCCAGCAGCTTGGCGGGGGCGGGAAGTGAAAAACTGTTTTTT. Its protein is CASSLAGAGSEKLFF.

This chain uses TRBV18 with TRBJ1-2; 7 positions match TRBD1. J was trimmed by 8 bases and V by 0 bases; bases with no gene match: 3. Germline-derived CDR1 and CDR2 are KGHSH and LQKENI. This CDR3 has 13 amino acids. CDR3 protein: CASSPPGTEGYTF. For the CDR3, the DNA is TGTGCCAGCTCACCACCGGGGACAGAAGGCTACACCTTC.

The CDR3 DNA reads as TGTGCCAGCAGCTCAAGAGCCAAAAACATTCAGTACTTC. This translates into CASSSRAKNIQYF. The chain employs TRBV25-1 and TRBJ2-4, with D uncertain. This CDR3 contains 13 residues. V was shortened by 6 bases and J by 0 bases, with 6 bases between the two germline ends. Germline-derived CDR1 and CDR2 are MGHDK and SYGVNS.

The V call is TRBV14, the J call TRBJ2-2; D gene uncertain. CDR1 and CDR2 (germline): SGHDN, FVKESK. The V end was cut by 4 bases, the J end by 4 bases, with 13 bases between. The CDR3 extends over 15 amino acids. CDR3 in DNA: TGTGCCAGCAGCCCACTGGGTCCGGTCACCGGGGAGCTGTTTTTT. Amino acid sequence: CASSPLGPVTGELFF.

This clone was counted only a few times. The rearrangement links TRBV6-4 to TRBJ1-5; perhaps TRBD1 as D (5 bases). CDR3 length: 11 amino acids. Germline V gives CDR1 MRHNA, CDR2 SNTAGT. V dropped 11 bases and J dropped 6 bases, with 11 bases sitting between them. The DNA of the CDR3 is TGTGCCGGTAAAAGGGGTCAGCCCCAGCATTTT. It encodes CAGKRGQPQHF.

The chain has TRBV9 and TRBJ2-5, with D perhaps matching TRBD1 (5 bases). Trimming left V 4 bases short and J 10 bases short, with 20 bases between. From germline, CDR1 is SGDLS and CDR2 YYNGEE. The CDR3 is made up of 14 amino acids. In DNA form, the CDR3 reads TGTGCCAGCAGCTGGGGCACGGGCCAAGGGATCCAGTACTTC. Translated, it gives CASSWGTGQGIQYF.

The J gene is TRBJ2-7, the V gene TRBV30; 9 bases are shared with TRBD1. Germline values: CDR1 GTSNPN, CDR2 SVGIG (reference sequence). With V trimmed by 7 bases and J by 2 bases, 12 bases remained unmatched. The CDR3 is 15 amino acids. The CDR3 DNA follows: TGTGCCTACCCGGACCGGGACAGGGATCCCTACGAGCAGTACTTC. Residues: CAYPDRDRDPYEQYF.

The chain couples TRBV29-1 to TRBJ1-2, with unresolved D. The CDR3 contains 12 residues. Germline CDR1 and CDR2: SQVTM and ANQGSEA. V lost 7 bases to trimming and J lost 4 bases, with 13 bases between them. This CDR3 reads CSGSDGLYGYTF. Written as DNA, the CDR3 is TGCAGCGGATCCGACGGACTCTATGGCTACACCTTC.

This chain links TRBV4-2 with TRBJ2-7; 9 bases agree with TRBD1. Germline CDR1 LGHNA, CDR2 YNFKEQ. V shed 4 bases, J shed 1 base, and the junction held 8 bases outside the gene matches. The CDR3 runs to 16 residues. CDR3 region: CASSRITGGQSYEQYF. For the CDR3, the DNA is TGTGCCAGCAGCCGCATAACAGGGGGCCAATCCTACGAGCAGTACTTC.

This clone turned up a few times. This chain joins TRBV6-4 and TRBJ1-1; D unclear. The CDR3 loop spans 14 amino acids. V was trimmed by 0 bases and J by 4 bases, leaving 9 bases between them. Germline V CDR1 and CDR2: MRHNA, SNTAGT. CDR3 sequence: CASSDSERATEAFF. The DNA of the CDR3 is TGTGCCAGCAGTGACTCGGAAAGGGCCACTGAAGCTTTCTTT.

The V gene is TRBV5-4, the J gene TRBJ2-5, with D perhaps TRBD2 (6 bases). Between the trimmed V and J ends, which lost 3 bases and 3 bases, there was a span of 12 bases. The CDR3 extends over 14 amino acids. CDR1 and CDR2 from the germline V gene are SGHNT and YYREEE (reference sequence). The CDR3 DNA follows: TGTGCCAGCAGCTACGCGGGACTTGAAGAGACCCAGTACTTC. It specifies CASSYAGLEETQYF.

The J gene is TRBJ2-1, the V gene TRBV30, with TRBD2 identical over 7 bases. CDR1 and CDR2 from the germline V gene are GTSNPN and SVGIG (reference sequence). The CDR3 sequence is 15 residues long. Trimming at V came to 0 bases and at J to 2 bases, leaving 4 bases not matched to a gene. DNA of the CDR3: TGTGCCTGGAGTGTTTTGGGGGGGGCCTACAATGAGCAGTTCTTC. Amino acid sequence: CAWSVLGGAYNEQFF.

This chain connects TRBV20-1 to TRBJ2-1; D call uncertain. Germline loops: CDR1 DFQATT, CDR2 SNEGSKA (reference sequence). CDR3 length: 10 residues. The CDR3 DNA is TGCAGGTGGGTGTTCAATGAGCAGTTCTTC. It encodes CRWVFNEQFF.

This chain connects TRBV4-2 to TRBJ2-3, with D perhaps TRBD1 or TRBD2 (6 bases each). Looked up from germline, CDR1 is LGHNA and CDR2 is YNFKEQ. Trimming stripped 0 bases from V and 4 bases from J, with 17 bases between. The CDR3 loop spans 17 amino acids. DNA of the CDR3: TGTGCCAGCAGCCAAGATAATAATCCCCGGGGGCCAGATACGCAGTATTTT. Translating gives CASSQDNNPRGPDTQYF.

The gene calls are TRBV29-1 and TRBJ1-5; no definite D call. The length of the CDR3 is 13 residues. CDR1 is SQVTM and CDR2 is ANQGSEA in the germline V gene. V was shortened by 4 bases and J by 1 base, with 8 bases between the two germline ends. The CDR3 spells CSVGADSNQPQHF. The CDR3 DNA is TGCAGCGTTGGGGCCGACAGCAATCAGCCCCAGCATTTT.

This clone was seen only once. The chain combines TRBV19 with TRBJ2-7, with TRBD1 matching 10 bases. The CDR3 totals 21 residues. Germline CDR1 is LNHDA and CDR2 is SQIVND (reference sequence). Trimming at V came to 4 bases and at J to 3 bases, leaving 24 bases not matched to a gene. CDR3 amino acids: CASSTNPGQGFLPSAYYEQYF. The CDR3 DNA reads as TGTGCCAGTAGTACAAATCCGGGACAGGGGTTTCTCCCGAGTGCCTACTACGAGCAGTACTTC.

CDR3 in DNA: TGTGCCAGCTCATCCACAGGGTCCACCAACTATGGCTACACCTTC. Translating it yields CASSSTGSTNYGYTF. The V call is TRBV18, the J call TRBJ1-2; possible D gene TRBD1, 6 bases. Germline CDR1 and CDR2: KGHSH and LQKENI. V dropped 5 bases and J dropped 2 bases, with 15 bases sitting between them. This CDR3 has 15 amino acids.

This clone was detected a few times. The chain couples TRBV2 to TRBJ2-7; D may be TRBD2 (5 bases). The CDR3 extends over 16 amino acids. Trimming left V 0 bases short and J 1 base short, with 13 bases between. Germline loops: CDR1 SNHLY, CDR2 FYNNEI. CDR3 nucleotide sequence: TGTGCCAGCAGTGAAGCGTTCCGGACGGGGTCCTACGAGCAGTACTTC. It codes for CASSEAFRTGSYEQYF.

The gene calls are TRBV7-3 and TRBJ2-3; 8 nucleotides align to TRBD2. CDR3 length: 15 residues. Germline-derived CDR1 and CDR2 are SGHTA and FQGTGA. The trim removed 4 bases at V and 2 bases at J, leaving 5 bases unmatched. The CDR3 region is CASSSLAVSTDTQYF. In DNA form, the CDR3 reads TGTGCCAGCAGCTCACTAGCGGTTTCCACAGATACGCAGTATTTT.

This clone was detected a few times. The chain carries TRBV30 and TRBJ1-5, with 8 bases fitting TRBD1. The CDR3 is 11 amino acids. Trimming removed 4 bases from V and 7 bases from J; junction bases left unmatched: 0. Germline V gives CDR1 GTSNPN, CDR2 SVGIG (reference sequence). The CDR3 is CAWTGGQPQHF. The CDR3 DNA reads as TGTGCCTGGACAGGGGGCCAGCCCCAGCATTTT.